The rows below give T cell receptor beta chains drawn from one sample of a study of cytomegalovirus exposure and HLA in healthy donors. Produced via immunoSEQ multiplex PCR; TCRdb's table is partial and in-frame only. The table records about 110,000 clones, more than 70% of them present only once. Sequencing was done on a sample of PBMCs. These receptors all stem from a woman between 18 and 29 years old in good health and CMV-seronegative. Each CDR3 is given with its conserved first and last residue. A D gene is named only where the DNA matches it firmly. The size entry is marked missing in some rows and otherwise reads once, few, many or a size class.

>.|TRBV29-1|.|TRBJ2-3
CSAPQGTDTQYF
TGCAGCGCCCCGCAGGGAACAGATACGCAGTATTTT
>.|TRBV6-6|TRBD2|TRBJ2-7
CASGSGRVGEQYF
TGTGCCAGTGGTAGCGGGAGGGTGGGCGAGCAGTACTTC
>.|TRBV11-3|.|TRBJ2-7
CASSPREYPYEQYF
TGTGCCAGCAGCCCTCGGGAGTACCCCTACGAGCAGTACTTC
>few|TRBV7-9|.|TRBJ1-6
CASSSENSPLHF
TGTGCCAGCAGTAGTGAGAATTCACCCCTCCACTTT
>.|TRBV4-2|.|TRBJ2-7
CASSQGPTGGEQYF
TGTGCCAGCAGCCAAGGTCCCACTGGGGGGGAGCAGTACTTC
>.|TRBV25-1|.|TRBJ1-1
CASSPTGGWIEAFF
TGTGCCAGCAGCCCCACGGGCGGGTGGATTGAAGCTTTCTTT
>.|TRBV5-1|.|TRBJ2-3
CASSPSLGGASTDTQYF
TGCGCCAGCAGCCCCTCGCTAGGGGGGGCCAGCACAGATACGCAGTATTTT
>.|TRBV7-9|TRBD2|TRBJ2-2
CASSLLGLAAPGELFF
TGTGCCAGCAGCCTACTGGGACTAGCGGCTCCCGGGGAGCTGTTTTTT
>.|TRBV6-1|TRBD1|TRBJ2-7
CASSLDRAHEQYF
TGTGCCAGCAGTTTAGACAGGGCCCACGAGCAGTACTTC
>.|TRBV9|TRBD1|TRBJ1-2
CASSVTTEQGADGYTF
TGTGCCAGCAGCGTAACTACCGAACAGGGGGCCGATGGCTACACCTTC
>.|TRBV18|.|TRBJ1-6
CASSLDNSPLHF
TGTGCCAGCTCACTAGATAATTCACCCCTCCACTTT
>.|TRBV15|TRBD1|TRBJ2-1
CATSRRTGYYNEQFF
TGTGCCACCAGCAGACGGACAGGATACTACAATGAGCAGTTCTTC
>.|TRBV5-6|.|TRBJ1-1
CASSAPTGGTEAFF
TGTGCCAGCAGCGCTCCTACGGGGGGCACTGAAGCTTTCTTT
>.|TRBV2|.|TRBJ2-5
CASSLQETQYF
TGTGCCAGCAGTCTACAAGAGACCCAGTACTTC
>.|TRBV4-3|.|TRBJ2-2
CASSPRTDGVGELFF
TGCGCCAGCAGCCCCAGGACTGACGGGGTTGGGGAGCTGTTTTTT
>.|TRBV9|TRBD2|TRBJ2-3
CASSPAGRGTDTQYF
TGTGCCAGCAGCCCAGCAGGGAGGGGCACAGATACGCAGTATTTT
>.|TRBV27|.|TRBJ2-3
CASSLFSLDPTDTQYF
TGTGCCAGCAGTTTATTTAGCCTAGACCCCACAGATACGCAGTATTTT
>once|TRBV19|TRBD2|TRBJ2-7
CASSTAGTSGIYEQYF
TGTGCCAGTAGTACGGCAGGGACTAGCGGGATCTACGAGCAGTACTTC
>.|TRBV27|.|TRBJ1-2
CASSSRTDDGYTF
TGTGCCAGCAGTTCCCGGACAGACGATGGCTACACCTTC
>.|TRBV2|.|TRBJ1-1
CAGRTGGTEAFF
TGTGCCGGGCGGACGGGAGGGACTGAAGCTTTCTTT
>.|TRBV13|TRBD1|TRBJ2-7
CASSSTGQAYEQYF
TGTGCCAGCAGCTCTACTGGACAGGCCTACGAGCAGTACTTC
>.|TRBV6-5|TRBD1|TRBJ2-7
CASRTGILPYEQYF
TGTGCCAGCAGGACAGGGATCCTCCCCTACGAGCAGTACTTC
>once|TRBV9|TRBD1|TRBJ2-2
CASSVPGGGTGELFF
TGTGCCAGCAGCGTCCCAGGGGGCGGCACCGGGGAGCTGTTTTTT
>.|TRBV7-6|.|TRBJ2-7
CASSLGTRQGGEQYF
TGTGCCAGCAGCTTAGGCACGAGACAGGGAGGCGAGCAGTACTTC
>once|TRBV6-6|.|TRBJ1-2
CASSRGASNYGYTF
TGTGCCAGCAGCCGTGGGGCATCTAACTATGGCTACACCTTC
>few|TRBV7-2|TRBD2|TRBJ2-4
CASSTSGSVAKNIQYF
TGTGCCAGCAGCACGAGCGGGAGCGTGGCCAAAAACATTCAGTACTTC
>.|TRBV5-6|.|TRBJ1-2
CASSFGVRGYTF
TGTGCCAGCAGCTTCGGGGTGAGGGGCTACACCTTC
>.|TRBV28|TRBD2|TRBJ2-5
CASSRTSGEETQYF
TGTGCCAGCAGTCGGACTAGCGGGGAGGAGACCCAGTACTTC
>.|TRBV30|.|TRBJ1-1
CAWAGRNTEAFF
TGTGCCTGGGCCGGGAGGAACACTGAAGCTTTCTTT
>.|TRBV9|.|TRBJ2-5
CASSGERGSVGQETQYF
TGTGCCAGCAGCGGGGAAAGGGGCTCTGTGGGGCAAGAGACCCAGTACTTC
>.|TRBV7-2|TRBD2|TRBJ2-1
CASSLASGRAGANEQFF
TGTGCCAGCAGCTTAGCTAGCGGGAGGGCGGGGGCCAATGAGCAGTTCTTC
>.|TRBV6-5|.|TRBJ2-1
CASSQDRAGYNEQFF
TGTGCCAGCAGTCAAGACAGGGCGGGATACAATGAGCAGTTCTTC
>.|TRBV6-1|TRBD1|TRBJ2-7
CASSGGQASYEQYF
TGTGCCAGCAGTGGGGGACAGGCCTCCTACGAGCAGTACTTC
>.|TRBV2|.|TRBJ1-2
CASSGIQGWVDGYTF
TGTGCCAGCAGTGGGATACAGGGTTGGGTTGATGGCTACACCTTC
>.|TRBV7-3|TRBD2|TRBJ2-1
CASSTGGPPNEQFF
TGTGCCAGCAGTACGGGGGGGCCCCCCAATGAGCAGTTCTTC
>.|TRBV6-6|.|TRBJ2-7
CASSSGQYEQYF
TGTGCCAGCAGTTCCGGACAGTACGAGCAGTACTTC
>.|TRBV4-1|TRBD1|TRBJ1-5
CASSHRGTDHQPQHF
TGCGCCAGCAGCCACAGAGGGACAGATCATCAGCCCCAGCATTTT
>.|TRBV30|TRBD2|TRBJ2-7
CAWSEAGGREQYF
TGTGCCTGGAGCGAAGCGGGGGGGCGCGAGCAGTACTTC
>.|TRBV4-2|.|TRBJ2-1
CASSQDTGINEQFF
TGTGCCAGCAGCCAAGATACGGGAATTAATGAGCAGTTCTTC
>.|TRBV7-2|.|TRBJ1-1
CASSSWKGLTNTEAFF
TGTGCCAGCAGCTCATGGAAGGGGTTAACGAACACTGAAGCTTTCTTT
>.|TRBV28|TRBD2|TRBJ2-1
CASSPVAGGSNEQFF
TGTGCCAGCAGTCCCGTAGCGGGGGGTTCCAATGAGCAGTTCTTC
>.|TRBV9|.|TRBJ2-1
CASSVAGLPSSYNEQFF
TGTGCCAGCAGCGTAGCTGGACTACCAAGCTCCTACAATGAGCAGTTCTTC
>.|TRBV5-1|.|TRBJ1-1
CASNPTGGTEAFF
TGCGCCAGCAATCCGACCGGGGGAACTGAAGCTTTCTTT
>.|TRBV9|.|TRBJ1-2
CASSSTFTLYGYTF
TGTGCCAGCAGCTCGACATTTACCCTTTATGGCTACACCTTC
>.|TRBV2|.|TRBJ1-1
CASSEEGGGAFF
TGTGCCAGCAGTGAGGAGGGTGGGGGAGCTTTCTTT
>.|TRBV18|.|TRBJ2-6
CASSPRSSGANVLTF
TGTGCCAGCTCACCACGGAGCTCTGGGGCCAACGTCCTGACTTTC
>.|TRBV28|.|TRBJ2-5
CASSLRGTTLQETQYF
TGTGCCAGCAGTTTACGAGGGACAACCCTACAAGAGACCCAGTACTTC
>few|TRBV6-4|TRBD2|TRBJ2-1
CASSQTSGSYNEQFF
TGTGCCAGCAGTCAAACTAGCGGATCCTACAATGAGCAGTTCTTC
>once|TRBV18|.|TRBJ1-5
CASSIGETNQPQHF
TGTGCCAGCTCAATAGGCGAGACTAATCAGCCCCAGCATTTT
>few|TRBV5-4|.|TRBJ1-1
CASSSVIMNTEAFF
TGTGCCAGCAGCTCGGTCATCATGAACACTGAAGCTTTCTTT